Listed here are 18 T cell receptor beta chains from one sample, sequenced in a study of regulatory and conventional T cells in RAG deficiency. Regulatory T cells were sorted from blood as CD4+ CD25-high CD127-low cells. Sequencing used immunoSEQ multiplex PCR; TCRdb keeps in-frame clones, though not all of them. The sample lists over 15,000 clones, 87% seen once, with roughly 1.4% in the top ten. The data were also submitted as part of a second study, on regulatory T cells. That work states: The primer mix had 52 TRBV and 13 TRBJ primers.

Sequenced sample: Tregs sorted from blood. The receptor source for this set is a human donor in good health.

CDR3 DNA sequence: TGTGCCAGCAGCTTGGGTGGCAGAACCTTCACAGATACGCAGTATTTT. Translating gives CASSLGGRTFTDTQYF. The chain is built from TRBV5-4 and TRBJ2-3; D call uncertain. Germline-derived CDR1 and CDR2 are SGHNT and YYREEE (reference sequence). The CDR3 has 16 amino acids. V was trimmed by 0 bases and J by 2 bases, leaving 13 bases between them.

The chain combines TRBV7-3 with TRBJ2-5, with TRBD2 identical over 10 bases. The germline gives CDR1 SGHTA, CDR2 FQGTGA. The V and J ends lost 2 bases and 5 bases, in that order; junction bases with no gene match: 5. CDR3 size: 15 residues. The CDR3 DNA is TGTGCCAGCAGCTTAGCTAGCGGGAGTGGTGAGACCCAGTACTTC. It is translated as CASSLASGSGETQYF.

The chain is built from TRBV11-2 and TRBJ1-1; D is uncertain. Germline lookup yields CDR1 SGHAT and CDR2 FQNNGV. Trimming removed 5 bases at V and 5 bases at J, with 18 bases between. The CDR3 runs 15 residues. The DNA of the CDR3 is TGTGCCAGCAGCAAACCCGGAATATTCGGGACTGAAGCTTTCTTT. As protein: CASSKPGIFGTEAFF.

CDR3 amino acids: CASKGEGEAGELFF. DNA of the CDR3: TGTGCCAGCAAGGGTGAGGGGGAGGCCGGGGAGCTGTTTTTT. This chain uses TRBV2 with TRBJ2-2, with D perhaps assigned TRBD1 or TRBD2 (6 bases each). The germline V gene has CDR1 SNHLY and CDR2 FYNNEI. Trimming removed 7 bases from V and 6 bases from J, with 15 bases in between. This CDR3 contains 14 residues. Using reference TRBV2 and TRBJ2-2 for the parts outside the CDR3, the full variable domain is EPEVTQTPSHQVTQMGQEVILRCVPISNHLYFYWYRQILGQKVEFLVSFYNNEISEKSEIFDDQFSVERPDGSNFTLKIRSTKLEDSAMYFCASKGEGEAGELFFGEGSRLTVL.

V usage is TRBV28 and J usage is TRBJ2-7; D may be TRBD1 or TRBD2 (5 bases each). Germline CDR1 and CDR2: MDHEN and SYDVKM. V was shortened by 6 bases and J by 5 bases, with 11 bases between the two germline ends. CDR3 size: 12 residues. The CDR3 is CASRGVFDEQYF. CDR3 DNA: TGTGCCAGCAGGGGGGTTTTCGACGAGCAGTACTTC.

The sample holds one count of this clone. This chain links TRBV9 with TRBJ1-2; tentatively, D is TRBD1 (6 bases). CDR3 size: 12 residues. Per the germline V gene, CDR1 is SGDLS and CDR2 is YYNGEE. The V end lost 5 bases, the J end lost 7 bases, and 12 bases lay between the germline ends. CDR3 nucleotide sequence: TGTGCCAGCAGAGGGGACATAGGTGGCTACACCTTC. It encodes CASRGDIGGYTF. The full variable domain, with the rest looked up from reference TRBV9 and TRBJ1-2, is DSGVTQTPKHLITATGQRVTLRCSPRSGDLSVYWYQQSLDQGLQFLIQYYNGEERAKGNILERFSAQQFPDLHSELNLSSLELGDSALYFCASRGDIGGYTFGSGTRLTVV.

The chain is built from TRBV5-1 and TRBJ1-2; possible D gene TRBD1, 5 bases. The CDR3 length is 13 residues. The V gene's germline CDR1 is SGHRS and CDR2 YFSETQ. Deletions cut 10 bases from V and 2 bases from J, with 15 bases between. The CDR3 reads CAGRAGENYGYTF. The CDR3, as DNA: TGCGCCGGCCGAGCGGGGGAGAACTATGGCTACACCTTC.

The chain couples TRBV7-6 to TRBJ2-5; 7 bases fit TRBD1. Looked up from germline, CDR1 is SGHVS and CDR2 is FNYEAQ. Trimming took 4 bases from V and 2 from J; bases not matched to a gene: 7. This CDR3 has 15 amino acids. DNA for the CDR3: TGTGCCAGCAGCTCATACCGGGACAGACAAGAGACCCAGTACTTC. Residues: CASSSYRDRQETQYF. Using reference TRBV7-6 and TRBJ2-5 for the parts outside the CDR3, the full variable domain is GAGVSQSPRYKVTKRGQDVALRCDPISGHVSLYWYRQALGQGPEFLTYFNYEAQQDKSGLPNDRFSAERPEGSISTLTIQRTEQRDSAMYRCASSSYRDRQETQYFGPGTRLLVL.

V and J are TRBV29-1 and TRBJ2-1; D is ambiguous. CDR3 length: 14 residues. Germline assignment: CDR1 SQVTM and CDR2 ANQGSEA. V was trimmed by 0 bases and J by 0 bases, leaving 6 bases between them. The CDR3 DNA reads TGCAGCGTTGAAGACCTAAGCTCCTACAATGAGCAGTTCTTC. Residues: CSVEDLSSYNEQFF.

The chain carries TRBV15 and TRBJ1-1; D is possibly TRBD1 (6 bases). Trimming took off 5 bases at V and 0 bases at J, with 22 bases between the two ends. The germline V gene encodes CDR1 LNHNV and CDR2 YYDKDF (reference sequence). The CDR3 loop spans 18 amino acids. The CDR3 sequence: CATSSGRGGSYLNTEAFF. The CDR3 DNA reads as TGTGCCACCAGCTCCGGGAGGGGGGGCAGTTATTTGAACACTGAAGCTTTCTTT.

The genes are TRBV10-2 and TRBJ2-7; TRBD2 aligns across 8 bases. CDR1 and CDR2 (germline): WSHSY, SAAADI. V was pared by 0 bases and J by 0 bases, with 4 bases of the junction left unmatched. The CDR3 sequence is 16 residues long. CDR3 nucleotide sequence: TGCGCCAGCAGTGAGTCGACGGGACTAGTCTCCTACGAGCAGTACTTC. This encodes CASSESTGLVSYEQYF.

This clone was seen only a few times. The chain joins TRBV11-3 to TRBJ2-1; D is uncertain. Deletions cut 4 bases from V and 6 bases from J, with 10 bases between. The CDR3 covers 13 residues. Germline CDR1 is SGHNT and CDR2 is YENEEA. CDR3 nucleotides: TGTGCCAGCAGCTCCTTTATAAGCAATGAGCAGTTCTTC. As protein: CASSSFISNEQFF.

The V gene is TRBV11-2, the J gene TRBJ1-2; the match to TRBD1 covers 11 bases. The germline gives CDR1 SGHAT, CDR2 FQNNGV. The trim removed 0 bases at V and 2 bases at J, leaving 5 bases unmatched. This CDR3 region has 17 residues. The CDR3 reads CASSLEWDRGANYGYTF. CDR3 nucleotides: TGTGCCAGCAGCTTAGAGTGGGACAGGGGGGCCAACTATGGCTACACCTTC.

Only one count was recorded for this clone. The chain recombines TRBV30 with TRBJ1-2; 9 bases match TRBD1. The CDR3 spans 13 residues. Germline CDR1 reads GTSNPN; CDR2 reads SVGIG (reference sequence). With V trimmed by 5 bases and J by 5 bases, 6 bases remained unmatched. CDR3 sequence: CAWGGQGLYGYTF. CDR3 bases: TGTGCCTGGGGGGGACAGGGACTATATGGCTACACCTTC.

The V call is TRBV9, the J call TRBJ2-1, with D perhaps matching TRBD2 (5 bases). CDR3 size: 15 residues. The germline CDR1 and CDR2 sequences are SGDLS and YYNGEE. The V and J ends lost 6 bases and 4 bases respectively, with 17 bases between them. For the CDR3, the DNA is TGTGCCAGCACCCCGGGGATCATATGGTACAATGAGCAGTTCTTC. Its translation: CASTPGIIWYNEQFF.

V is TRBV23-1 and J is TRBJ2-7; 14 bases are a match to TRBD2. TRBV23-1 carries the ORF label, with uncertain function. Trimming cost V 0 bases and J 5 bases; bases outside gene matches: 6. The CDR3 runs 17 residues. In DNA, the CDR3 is TGCGCCAGCAGTCAATCGCGGGGACTAGCGGGAGTCCACGAGCAGTACTTC. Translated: CASSQSRGLAGVHEQYF.

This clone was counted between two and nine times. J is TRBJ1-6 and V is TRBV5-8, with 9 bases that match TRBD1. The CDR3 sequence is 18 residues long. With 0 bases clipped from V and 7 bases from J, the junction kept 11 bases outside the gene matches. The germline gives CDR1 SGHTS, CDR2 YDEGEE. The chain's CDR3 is CASSLAGTGYRLNSPLHF. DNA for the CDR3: TGTGCCAGCAGCTTGGCCGGGACAGGGTACCGCTTGAATTCACCCCTCCACTTT.

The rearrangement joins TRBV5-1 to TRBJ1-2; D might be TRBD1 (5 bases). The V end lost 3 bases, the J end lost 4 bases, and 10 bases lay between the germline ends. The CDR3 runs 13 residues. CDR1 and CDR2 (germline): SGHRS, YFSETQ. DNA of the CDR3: TGCGCCAGCAGCTCCCCGGGACGCTATGGCTACACCTTC. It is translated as CASSSPGRYGYTF.